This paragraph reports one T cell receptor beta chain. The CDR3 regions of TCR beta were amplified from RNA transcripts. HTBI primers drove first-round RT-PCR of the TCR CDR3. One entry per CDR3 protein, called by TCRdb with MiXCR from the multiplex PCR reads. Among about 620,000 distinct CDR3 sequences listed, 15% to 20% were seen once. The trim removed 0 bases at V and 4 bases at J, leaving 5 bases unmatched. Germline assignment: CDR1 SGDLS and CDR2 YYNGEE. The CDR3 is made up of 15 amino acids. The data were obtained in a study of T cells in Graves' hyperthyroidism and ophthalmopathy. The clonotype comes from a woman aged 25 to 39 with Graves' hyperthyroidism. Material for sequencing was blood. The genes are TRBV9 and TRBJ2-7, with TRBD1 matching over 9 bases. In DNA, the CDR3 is TGTGCCAGCAGCGTAGACCCGGGACAGGGTTACGAGCAGTACTTC. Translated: CASSVDPGQGYEQYF.